Following are 23 T cell receptor beta chains from one sample sequenced in a study of T-cell memory formation after mild COVID-19. TCRdb re-derived calls from the 5' RACE reads in MiXCR, one entry per CDR3 protein. Here the sample spans 350,000 to 500,000 distinct CDR3 sequences, 23% being singletons. Sample: PBMCs or a T cell subset sorted from them (not recorded which). The receptors stem from an adult woman who had mild COVID-19 (a few samples of this study predate the infection). Cell type and time point are not known.

The chain has TRBV20-1 and TRBJ1-1; the D gene is possibly TRBD1 (5 bases). The CDR3 sequence is 13 residues long. CDR1 DFQATT and CDR2 SNEGSKA come from the germline V gene (reference sequence). V shed 2 bases and J shed 8 bases, with 15 bases lying between them. The CDR3 nucleotides read TGCAGTGCTAGATCCCCAGGGCTACCGGAAGCTTTCTTT. Protein product: CSARSPGLPEAFF.

V and J are TRBV29-1 and TRBJ2-1, with 8 bases identical to TRBD2. This CDR3 region has 15 residues. Trimming took 3 bases from V and 10 from J; bases not matched to a gene: 14. Germline V gene lookup returns CDR1 SQVTM and CDR2 ANQGSEA. The CDR3 sequence: CSVDFFGGASQEQFF. CDR3 in DNA: TGCAGCGTTGATTTCTTCGGGGGGGCGTCACAAGAGCAGTTCTTC.

The rearrangement joins TRBV4-1 to TRBJ1-1; D ambiguous. V lost 7 bases to trimming and J lost 0 bases, with 12 bases between them. The CDR3 is made up of 14 amino acids. CDR1 and CDR2 (germline): MGHRA, YSYEKL. CDR3 protein: CASNPTTLNTEAFF. CDR3 bases: TGCGCCAGCAACCCGACCACATTGAACACTGAAGCTTTCTTT.

The rearrangement joins TRBV12-2 to TRBJ1-6; the D call TRBD1 from the table was never checked on the DNA. TRBV12-2 is a pseudogene locus. The CDR3 covers 16 residues. The CDR3 is CASRWCTGRRNSPLHF. CDR3 DNA: TGTGCAAGTCGCTGGTGTACCGGCAGAAGGAATTCACCCCTCCACTTT.

This clonotype was found a few times. The chain is built from TRBV6-1 and TRBJ2-1; TRBD1 or TRBD2 may be the D gene (6 bases each). The CDR3 runs to 13 residues. Germline-derived CDR1 and CDR2 are MNHNS and SASEGT. V lost 8 bases to trimming and J lost 3 bases, with 11 bases between them. Here the CDR3 DNA reads TGTGCCAGCTGCCGGGGGCTCTACAATGAGCAGTTCTTC. Protein sequence: CASCRGLYNEQFF.

The gene calls are TRBV6-1 and TRBJ2-2; perhaps TRBD2 as D (5 bases). Germline CDR1 MNHNS, CDR2 SASEGT. This CDR3 spans 14 amino acids. V was shortened by 4 bases and J by 1 base, with 7 bases between the two germline ends. Here the CDR3 reads CASSAGVNTGELFF. As DNA, the CDR3 is TGTGCCAGCAGTGCCGGGGTGAACACCGGGGAGCTGTTTTTT.

The sample holds a few counts of this clonotype. This may come from a read error, since a much larger clone is one base off. V is TRBV5-1 and J is TRBJ2-3; no reliable D call. Germline CDR1 and CDR2: SGHRS and YFSETQ. The CDR3 length is 15 residues. Trimming removed 4 bases at V and 0 bases at J, with 12 bases between. DNA of the CDR3: TGCGCCAGCAGCGTCATCCAGAGAAGCACAGATACGCAGTATTTT. Translated, it gives CASSVIQRSTDTQYF.

This clonotype was counted only a few times. The chain joins TRBV12-5 to TRBJ2-2; no clear D gene. V was trimmed by 1 base and J by 6 bases, leaving 3 bases between them. Germline values: CDR1 LGHNT, CDR2 FRNRAP. There are 12 residues in the CDR3. The CDR3 loop is CASGLGSGELFF. CDR3 nucleotide sequence: TGTGCTAGTGGTTTGGGGTCCGGGGAGCTGTTTTTT.

The rearrangement links TRBV7-9 to TRBJ1-2; D is perhaps TRBD1 (5 bases). In germline, CDR1 is SEHNR, CDR2 FQNEAQ (reference sequence). Trimming took 5 bases from V and 6 from J, leaving 10 bases between them. The length of the CDR3 is 12 residues. The CDR3 loop reads CASSGAGNGYTF. The CDR3 DNA sequence: TGTGCCAGCAGCGGGGCGGGGAATGGCTACACCTTC. The whole variable domain, remainder taken from reference TRBV7-9 and TRBJ1-2, is DTGVSQNPRHKITKRGQNVTFRCDPISEHNRLYWYRQTLGQGPEFLTYFQNEAQLEKSRLLSDRFSAERPKGSFSTLEIQRTEQGDSAMYLCASSGAGNGYTFGSGTRLTVV.

The chain is built from TRBV2 and TRBJ2-2, with 8 bases identical to TRBD2. Per the germline V gene, CDR1 is SNHLY and CDR2 is FYNNEI. The CDR3 has 15 residues. The trim removed 3 bases at V and 5 bases at J, leaving 5 bases unmatched. CDR3 bases: TGTGCCAGCAGTGAGTGGGCTAGCGGGACCGGGGAGCTGTTTTTT. This translates into CASSEWASGTGELFF.

The CDR3 reads CATSDLEGGGQPQHF. The CDR3 nucleotides are TGTGCCACCAGTGATTTGGAGGGAGGGGGTCAGCCCCAGCATTTT. This chain joins TRBV24-1 and TRBJ1-5; TRBD1 is a possible D gene (6 bases). Germline V lookup: CDR1 KGHDR, CDR2 SFDVKD. Trimming left V 0 bases short and J 6 bases short, with 11 bases between. The CDR3 spans 15 residues.

CDR3 loop: CASSGGGQSYEQYF. As DNA, the CDR3 is TGTGCCAGCAGCGGGGGCGGACAGAGCTACGAGCAGTACTTC. J is TRBJ2-7 and V is TRBV7-2; tentative D call: TRBD1 (6 bases). The CDR3 sequence is 14 residues long. In germline, CDR1 is SGHTA, CDR2 FQGNSA. Between the trimmed V and J ends, which lost 5 bases and 3 bases, there was a span of 14 bases.

This clonotype has at least ten counts. J is TRBJ2-2 and V is TRBV5-6, with D unresolved. Germline-derived CDR1 and CDR2 are SGHDT and YYEEEE. The V gene lost 6 bases and the J gene lost 4 bases, with 13 bases spanning the gap. The CDR3 contains 14 residues. The CDR3 here is CASTLQRFTGELFF. CDR3 nucleotide sequence: TGTGCCAGCACCCTCCAACGGTTCACCGGGGAGCTGTTTTTT.

Ten or more counts support this clonotype. The chain couples TRBV27 to TRBJ2-5, with 13 bases aligning to TRBD2. Germline CDR1 is MNHEY and CDR2 is SMNVEV (reference sequence). With 5 bases clipped from V and 0 bases from J, the junction kept 3 bases outside the gene matches. The CDR3 runs to 16 residues. In DNA form, the CDR3 reads TGTGCCAGCAGTCCGGGACTAGCGGGATACCAAGAGACCCAGTACTTC. Translated: CASSPGLAGYQETQYF.

The V call is TRBV7-2, the J call TRBJ2-3, with D possibly TRBD2 on 6 matching bases. V lost 5 bases and J lost 5, with 14 bases in between. Germline-derived CDR1 and CDR2 are SGHTA and FQGNSA. The CDR3 is 14 amino acids. This CDR3 reads CASSLGTRGDTQYF. DNA for the CDR3: TGTGCCAGCAGCCTAGGGACGCGGGGAGATACGCAGTATTTT.

The chain couples TRBV11-2 to TRBJ2-3; the match to TRBD1 covers 7 bases. Looked up from germline, CDR1 is SGHAT and CDR2 is FQNNGV. The CDR3 is 16 amino acids. V shed 5 bases and J 2 bases; nucleotides not matched to a gene: 10. CDR3 amino acids: CASSLTPGTDTDTQYF. In DNA form, the CDR3 reads TGTGCCAGCAGCCTTACGCCCGGGACAGACACAGATACGCAGTATTTT.

The chain carries TRBV12-3 or TRBV12-4 and TRBJ1-2; D perhaps matches TRBD1 (6 bases). The V end was cut by 2 bases, the J end by 6 bases, with 13 bases between. The CDR3 loop spans 14 amino acids. CDR3 nucleotides: TGTGCCAGCAGTTTACGGGCAGGGGTGGATGGCTACACCTTC. This sequence encodes CASSLRAGVDGYTF.

V gene TRBV7-9 combines with J gene TRBJ2-7; tentatively, D is TRBD1 or TRBD2 (6 bases each). V shed 1 base and J shed 0 bases, with 13 bases lying between them. This CDR3 has 16 amino acids. Germline loops: CDR1 SEHNR, CDR2 FQNEAQ (reference sequence). CDR3 protein: CASSLGGAGSSYEQYF. The CDR3 coding sequence is TGTGCCAGCAGCTTAGGGGGGGCAGGGAGCTCCTACGAGCAGTACTTC.

This clonotype was observed a handful of times. This rearrangement joins TRBV12-3 or TRBV12-4 to TRBJ2-7; TRBD2 agrees at 7 bases. The trim removed 3 bases at V and 0 bases at J, leaving 5 bases unmatched. This CDR3 is 15 amino acids long. As DNA, the CDR3 is TGTGCCAGCAGTTTGGCGGGACTAAGCTCCTACGAGCAGTACTTC. It yields the protein CASSLAGLSSYEQYF.

The CDR3, as DNA: TGTGCCAGCAGCCTTCCGACAGGGGCCACTGAAGCTTTCTTT. Encoded protein: CASSLPTGATEAFF. The chain joins TRBV7-9 to TRBJ1-1, with TRBD1 identical over 8 bases. The CDR3 runs to 14 residues. The V and J ends lost 5 bases and 4 bases, in that order; junction bases with no gene match: 6. From germline, CDR1 is SEHNR and CDR2 FQNEAQ (reference sequence). The full variable domain, its missing parts supplied by reference TRBV7-9 and TRBJ1-1, is DTGVSQNPRHKITKRGQNVTFRCDPISEHNRLYWYRQTLGQGPEFLTYFQNEAQLEKSRLLSDRFSAERPKGSFSTLEIQRTEQGDSAMYLCASSLPTGATEAFFGQGTRLTVV.

The chain carries TRBV7-2 and TRBJ2-2; D unclear. Germline-derived CDR1 and CDR2 are SGHTA and FQGNSA. This CDR3 contains 14 residues. V lost 5 bases and J 3 bases, leaving 10 bases between the germline ends. This CDR3 reads CASSLSRDTGELFF. CDR3 sequence (DNA): TGTGCCAGCAGCCTAAGCAGAGACACCGGGGAGCTGTTTTTT.

The chain employs TRBV5-1 and TRBJ2-3; no clear D. V shed 4 bases and J shed 4 bases, with 13 bases lying between them. The CDR3 contains 14 residues. Germline CDR1 and CDR2: SGHRS and YFSETQ. The CDR3 nucleotides read TGCGCCAGCAGCCCGTTTAGGGTAGCAGATACGCAGTATTTT. Translated: CASSPFRVADTQYF.

This clonotype was picked up one time. The chain employs TRBV4-3 and TRBJ2-7; D might be TRBD1 (5 bases). The germline V gene has CDR1 LGHNA and CDR2 YSLEER. V was trimmed by 10 bases and J by 0 bases, leaving 25 bases between them. This CDR3 is built from 17 residues. The CDR3: CATYLRWPNTGSYEQYF. CDR3 coding DNA: TGCGCCACCTACCTAAGGTGGCCCAACACAGGCTCCTACGAGCAGTACTTC.